This paragraph reports one TCR beta chain. These data originate in a study of cytomegalovirus exposure and HLA in healthy donors. In germline, CDR1 is SGHRS, CDR2 YFSETQ. The CDR3 covers 15 residues. The germline V and J ends were trimmed by 9 bases and 0 bases, with 15 bases remaining between them. It was with 60 Vbeta and 13 Jbeta primers that the PCR ran. Profiled with immunoSEQ multiplex PCR; TCRdb holds only in-frame clones, not every one. The sample yields about 150,000 clones, approximately 85% seen once. The chain links TRBV5-1 to TRBJ2-2, with D maybe TRBD2 (6 bases). This TCR came from a woman under 30 in good health and CMV-seronegative. The specimen was PBMCs. The DNA for the CDR3 is TGCGCCACTACGCGGGGCGGCCCGAACACCGGGGAGCTGTTTTTT. Translated, it gives CATTRGGPNTGELFF.